Sequencing of this TCR beta chain was carried out in a study of Tregs in tolerant kidney transplant recipients. Broader study findings: Few patients were studied, so findings need validation in larger groups. The most relevant donor-specific Treg TCRbeta repertoire apparently came from expansion with activated donor B cells. No direct test of biological reproducibility was done here.

The V end lost 2 bases, the J end lost 3 bases, and 11 bases lay between the germline ends. The V gene's germline CDR1 is SGHAT and CDR2 FQNNGV. The CDR3 is made up of 14 amino acids. Sequencing used immunoSEQ multiplex PCR; TCRdb keeps in-frame clones, though not all of them. The sample holds 4,000 to 5,500 clones, around 40% seen once. Of note for this clone: Its cognate antigen is unknown.

Sequencing used CD8+ T cells from blood cultured with allogeneic cells. This receptor was taken from a human donor in good health. The J gene is TRBJ2-7, the V gene TRBV11-2, with TRBD2 as a possible D gene (6 bases). The CDR3: CASSLYSGDYEQYF. In nucleotides, the CDR3 is TGTGCCAGCAGCTTATATAGCGGAGACTACGAGCAGTACTTC.